These T cell receptor beta chains were read from a single sample in a study of blood T cell repertoires in COVID-19. Method: immunoSEQ multiplex PCR; TCRdb's copy keeps in-frame clones and lacks some. The table shows roughly 290,000 clones, with 70% to 90% occurring only once. Specimen: PBMCs or T cells enriched from blood (not recorded which). Receptors originate from a woman in her 30s who had recovered from COVID-19. CDR3s include the opening cysteine and the closing phenylalanine or tryptophan. D genes are given only for firm matches. Rows give clone size only sometimes, using once, few, many, or a class for an expanded clone.

j_call d_call v_call clone_size cdr3_aa cdr3_nt
TRBJ2-7 - TRBV5-6 - CASREQGLISYEQYF TGTGCCAGCAGGGAACAGGGACTAATCTCCTACGAGCAGTACTTC
TRBJ1-5 - TRBV6-1 - CASSDPSQSNQPQHF TGTGCCAGCAGTGATCCTAGCCAGAGCAATCAGCCCCAGCATTTT
TRBJ2-5 - TRBV1 - CTSSPGEQGFVGTQYF TGCACCAGCAGCCCGGGGGAACAGGGGTTCGTAGGGACCCAGTACTTC
TRBJ2-1 TRBD2 TRBV28 - CAFGRGRGSYNEQFF TGTGCCTTCGGGAGGGGCCGGGGCTCCTACAATGAGCAGTTCTTC
TRBJ1-5 - TRBV5-6 once CASSPGRGYQPQHF TGTGCCAGCAGCCCCGGGCGGGGGTATCAGCCCCAGCATTTT
TRBJ2-2 TRBD2 TRBV7-6 - CASSKGLAENTGELFF TGTGCCAGCAGCAAAGGGCTAGCGGAGAACACCGGGGAGCTGTTTTTT
TRBJ2-7 - TRBV29-1 - CSVEEVSGESYEQYF TGCAGCGTTGAAGAGGTTTCAGGGGAATCCTACGAGCAGTACTTC
TRBJ1-6 - TRBV5-1 once CASSLGGRQANSPLHF TGCGCCAGCAGCTTGGGGGGGCGGCAGGCCAATTCACCCCTCCACTTT
TRBJ2-1 - TRBV7-8 - CASSHRLRGNNEQFF TGTGCCAGCAGCCACCGTTTGAGAGGGAACAATGAGCAGTTCTTC
TRBJ1-1 - TRBV11-2 once CASSLRWNTEAFF TGTGCCAGCAGCCTGAGATGGAACACTGAAGCTTTCTTT
TRBJ1-1 TRBD1 TRBV27 - CASKSDRAEAFF TGTGCCAGCAAGTCGGACAGGGCAGAAGCTTTCTTT
TRBJ2-3 TRBD2 TRBV29-1 once CSVGGPAGDQRAQYF TGCAGCGTTGGTGGCCCAGCGGGAGATCAAAGGGCGCAGTATTTT
TRBJ1-6 - TRBV2 few CASSPRTGDSPLHF TGTGCCAGCAGTCCTAGAACAGGCGATTCACCCCTCCACTTT
TRBJ2-1 TRBD1 TRBV5-4 - CASSRDGTGGYEQFF TGTGCCAGCAGCCGAGATGGGACAGGGGGCTATGAGCAGTTCTTC
TRBJ2-5 TRBD2 TRBV27 - CASSFRAGVLQETQYF TGTGCCAGCAGTTTTCGCGCGGGAGTGTTACAAGAGACCCAGTACTTC
TRBJ2-1 - TRBV24-1 - CATSPSPPNEQFF TGTGCCACCAGTCCTAGCCCGCCTAATGAGCAGTTCTTC
TRBJ1-3 - TRBV15 - CATSRDPGAGNTIYF TGTGCCACCAGCAGAGATCCCGGGGCTGGAAACACCATATATTTT
TRBJ1-2 - TRBV18 - CASSTGNEGYGYTF TGTGCCAGCTCAACAGGGAATGAGGGCTATGGCTACACCTTC
TRBJ2-7 - TRBV6-5 - CASTGESSYEQYF TGTGCCAGCACCGGGGAGAGCTCCTACGAGCAGTACTTC
TRBJ2-1 TRBD2 TRBV7-6 - CASSLWKRETNEQFF TGTGCCAGCAGCTTATGGAAGCGGGAGACCAATGAGCAGTTCTTC
TRBJ1-1 TRBD1 TRBV28 - CASSSQGARTEAFF TGTGCCAGCAGTTCCCAGGGGGCACGGACTGAAGCTTTCTTT
TRBJ2-7 - TRBV11-3 - CASSAQVGEQYF TGTGCCAGCAGCGCCCAGGTTGGCGAGCAGTACTTC
TRBJ2-4 TRBD1 TRBV2 - CASRNGQGTDIQYF TGTGCCAGCAGGAACGGACAGGGGACAGACATTCAGTACTTC
TRBJ2-7 TRBD1 TRBV6-1 - CASSETTTGIYEQYF TGTGCCAGCAGTGAGACTACGACAGGGATTTACGAGCAGTACTTC
TRBJ2-1 TRBD2 TRBV9 - CASSVGLAVFNEQFF TGTGCCAGCAGCGTGGGACTAGCGGTCTTTAACGAGCAGTTCTTC
TRBJ2-7 - TRBV4-1 - CASSQEGGGLREQYF TGCGCCAGCAGCCAAGAGGGTGGAGGCCTACGCGAGCAGTACTTC
TRBJ1-6 TRBD1 TRBV18 - CASSQRPGQGLYSPLHF TGTGCCAGCTCACAGAGACCGGGACAGGGGTTGTATTCACCCCTCCACTTT
TRBJ2-1 TRBD2 TRBV6-1 few CASSENTSGEYNEQFF TGTGCCAGCAGTGAGAACACTAGCGGGGAATACAATGAGCAGTTCTTC
TRBJ1-4 TRBD1 TRBV4-1 - CASSQDWTGGEKLFF TGCGCCAGCAGCCAAGATTGGACAGGCGGTGAAAAACTGTTTTTT
TRBJ1-1 TRBD1 TRBV28 - CASIRDRAGTEAFF TGTGCCAGCATACGTGACAGGGCAGGAACTGAAGCTTTCTTT
TRBJ1-2 TRBD1 TRBV7-8 - CASSTNQGAHGYTF TGTGCCAGCAGCACGAACCAGGGGGCACATGGCTACACCTTC
TRBJ1-5 - TRBV7-4 - CASTPSAQHF TGTGCCAGCACTCCTTCAGCCCAGCATTTT
TRBJ2-1 - TRBV6-5 - CASSNLQGKNEQFF TGTGCCAGCAGTAACCTACAGGGCAAGAATGAGCAGTTCTTC
TRBJ2-2 - TRBV12-3/TRBV12-4 - CASSFAGELFF TGTGCCAGCAGTTTCGCCGGGGAGCTGTTTTTT
TRBJ2-7 - TRBV27 - CASSYGATYEQYF TGTGCCAGCAGTTATGGGGCAACCTACGAGCAGTACTTC
TRBJ2-7 - TRBV27 - CASSRLLRVQGEQYF TGTGCCAGCAGCCGGCTCCTCAGGGTGCAGGGCGAGCAGTACTTC
TRBJ1-3 TRBD1 TRBV3-1/TRBV3-2 - CASSQGQGAISGNTIYF TGTGCCAGCAGCCAAGGACAGGGGGCTATTTCTGGAAACACCATATATTTT
TRBJ1-1 - TRBV30 - CATRDVSNTEAFF TGTGCTACCAGGGATGTATCGAACACTGAAGCTTTCTTT
TRBJ2-2 - TRBV18 - CASSPSGFRNTGELFF TGTGCCAGCTCACCATCAGGGTTCCGGAACACCGGGGAGCTGTTTTTT
TRBJ2-5 TRBD1 TRBV7-7 - CASSSDTGTGDEETQYF TGTGCCAGCAGCTCCGATACCGGGACAGGGGACGAAGAGACCCAGTACTTC
TRBJ2-1 - TRBV7-2 - CASSLDRAGPNEQFF TGTGCCAGCAGCTTAGACAGAGCAGGGCCTAATGAGCAGTTCTTC
TRBJ2-1 TRBD2 TRBV27 - CASSPSVSGRAPEQFF TGTGCCAGCAGTCCATCCGTTAGCGGGAGGGCCCCCGAGCAGTTCTTC
TRBJ2-2 - TRBV7-3 - CASSLSGVITGELFF TGTGCCAGCAGCTTATCAGGGGTTATCACCGGGGAGCTGTTTTTT
TRBJ2-5 TRBD2 TRBV7-3 - CASSYRTSGSPDQETQYF TGTGCCAGCAGCTACCGGACTAGCGGGAGCCCCGACCAAGAGACCCAGTACTTC
TRBJ2-3 TRBD2 TRBV5-1 once CASSLTSGKGDTQYF TGCGCCAGCAGCTTGACTAGCGGGAAAGGGGATACGCAGTATTTT
TRBJ1-4 - TRBV30 - CAWTHPWEGDEKLFF TGTGCCTGGACCCACCCATGGGAGGGCGATGAAAAACTGTTTTTT
TRBJ2-5 TRBD2 TRBV5-5 - CASSSLGLAGVETQYF TGTGCCAGCAGCTCCCTAGGACTAGCGGGGGTGGAGACCCAGTACTTC
TRBJ1-4 - TRBV7-6 - CASSLFGQPTNEKLFF TGTGCCAGCAGCTTATTTGGACAGCCAACTAATGAAAAACTGTTTTTT
TRBJ1-2 - TRBV27 - CASTPTPYYDYTF TGTGCCAGCACCCCAACCCCCTATTATGACTACACCTTC
TRBJ2-3 TRBD1 TRBV7-9 - CASRLRAGTESTDTQYF TGTGCCAGCAGACTACGCGCCGGGACAGAGAGCACAGATACGCAGTATTTT
TRBJ1-4 - TRBV2 - CASSEAGGLTIELFF TGTGCCAGCAGTGAAGCGGGCGGACTTACAATCGAACTGTTTTTT
TRBJ1-2 TRBD1 TRBV27 - CASRPWTGGANYGYTF TGTGCCAGCAGACCGTGGACAGGGGGTGCTAACTATGGCTACACCTTC
TRBJ1-5 - TRBV6-1 - CASSEGQVGNQPQHF TGTGCCAGCAGTGAAGGACAGGTTGGTAACCAGCCCCAGCATTTT
TRBJ1-5 - TRBV7-2 - CASSLVWSGVFNQPQHF TGTGCCAGCAGCTTAGTATGGTCAGGGGTATTCAATCAGCCCCAGCATTTT
TRBJ1-1 TRBD1 TRBV18 - CASSPDRGSTEAFF TGTGCCAGCTCACCAGACAGGGGTTCCACTGAAGCTTTCTTT
TRBJ1-2 - TRBV7-9 few CASSSVMRRANYGYTF TGTGCCAGCAGCTCCGTAATGCGGAGAGCTAACTATGGCTACACCTTC
TRBJ1-1 - TRBV6-5 - CASSYSPGDTEAFF TGTGCCAGCAGTTACTCGCCGGGGGACACTGAAGCTTTCTTT
TRBJ1-1 - TRBV7-6 - CASSLQQNTEAFF TGTGCCAGCAGCTTACAACAGAACACTGAAGCTTTCTTT
TRBJ1-5 TRBD1 TRBV7-8 - CASSLGTGVGQPQHF TGTGCCAGCAGCTTAGGGACAGGGGTGGGTCAGCCCCAGCATTTT
TRBJ1-3 TRBD1 TRBV5-6 - CASSRSRDRTPFSGNTIYF TGTGCCAGCAGCAGATCCCGGGACAGAACCCCTTTCTCTGGAAACACCATATATTTT